The 30 T cell receptor beta chains below all came from one sample that was sequenced in a study of cytomegalovirus exposure and HLA in healthy donors. The PCR made use of 60 Vbeta and 13 Jbeta primers. Profiling relied on immunoSEQ multiplex PCR, and the TCRdb table lists in-frame clones only, not all of them. This table has about 140,000 clones, approximately 62% appearing once. Specimen: PBMCs. These receptors were taken from a human donor in good health.

The J gene is TRBJ2-1, the V gene TRBV14; D is unresolved. V lost 6 bases and J lost 4, with 7 bases in between. Germline V gene data show CDR1 as SGHDN and CDR2 as FVKESK. This CDR3 region has 12 residues. The CDR3 spells CASSRAYNEQFF. In nucleotides, the CDR3 is TGTGCCAGCAGTAGAGCTTACAATGAGCAGTTCTTC.

The J gene is TRBJ2-4, the V gene TRBV11-2; D not resolved. This CDR3 spans 13 amino acids. Trimming left V 1 base short and J 3 bases short, with 4 bases between. CDR1 and CDR2 from the germline V gene are SGHAT and FQNNGV. CDR3 sequence: CASSLALKNIQYF. CDR3 DNA: TGTGCCAGCAGCTTAGCACTCAAAAACATTCAGTACTTC.

V usage is TRBV7-3 and J usage is TRBJ2-7; 7 nucleotides match TRBD1. After removal of 5 bases from V and 2 bases from J, the junction contained 9 bases not matched to a gene. This CDR3 comprises 15 residues. The germline gives CDR1 SGHTA, CDR2 FQGTGA. CDR3: CASSQLETGPYEQYF. Here the CDR3 DNA reads TGTGCCAGCAGCCAACTCGAGACAGGGCCCTACGAGCAGTACTTC.

V gene TRBV9 combines with J gene TRBJ2-3, with D possibly TRBD2 on 6 matching bases. CDR1 and CDR2 (germline): SGDLS, YYNGEE. The CDR3 runs 16 residues. V was trimmed by 4 bases and J by 4 bases, leaving 19 bases between them. The CDR3 DNA reads as TGTGCCAGCAGCCCATCTAGCCGGGAGCCCCCAGATACGCAGTATTTT. Its protein is CASSPSSREPPDTQYF. Drawing the rest from reference TRBV9 and TRBJ2-3, the complete variable domain is DSGVTQTPKHLITATGQRVTLRCSPRSGDLSVYWYQQSLDQGLQFLIQYYNGEERAKGNILERFSAQQFPDLHSELNLSSLELGDSALYFCASSPSSREPPDTQYFGPGTRLTVL.

The rearrangement links TRBV7-9 to TRBJ2-5, with 9 bases fitting TRBD2. The J call is doubtful: the DNA matches TRBJ2-7 better. The CDR3 totals 16 residues. Germline CDR1 reads SEHNR; CDR2 reads FQNEAQ (reference sequence). Here the CDR3 reads CASSPPLREGPYEQYF. As DNA, the CDR3 is TGTGCCAGCAGCCCCCCGTTGCGGGAGGGCCCCTACGAGCAGTACTTC.

The V call is TRBV11-2, the J call TRBJ2-5, with TRBD1 matching 8 bases. CDR1 and CDR2 (germline): SGHAT, FQNNGV. This CDR3 is 14 amino acids long. V lost 4 bases and J lost 2; bases outside the gene matches: 3. CDR3 sequence reads: CASSYTGGQETQYF. As DNA, the CDR3 is TGTGCCAGCAGCTACACAGGGGGTCAAGAGACCCAGTACTTC.

The V call is TRBV28, the J call TRBJ1-1, with D unresolved. This CDR3 has 14 amino acids. Germline V lookup: CDR1 MDHEN, CDR2 SYDVKM. Trimming left V 6 bases short and J 0 bases short, with 11 bases between. The CDR3 region is CASSVVILNTEAFF. The CDR3 DNA sequence: TGTGCCAGCAGCGTAGTGATTCTGAACACTGAAGCTTTCTTT.

The chain employs TRBV5-1 and TRBJ2-1; TRBD2 agrees at 7 bases. CDR1 and CDR2 from the germline V gene are SGHRS and YFSETQ. CDR3 length: 15 amino acids. Germline trimming cut 4 bases from V and 4 bases from J; bases unmatched to any gene: 8. CDR3 sequence: CASSPGQAGYNEQFF. DNA of the CDR3: TGCGCCAGCAGCCCAGGACAAGCGGGATACAATGAGCAGTTCTTC.

V is TRBV7-9 and J is TRBJ1-3; D is unresolved. Germline V gene lookup returns CDR1 SEHNR and CDR2 FQNEAQ (reference sequence). V was trimmed by 5 bases and J by 1 base, leaving 9 bases between them. This CDR3 is built from 14 residues. CDR3 sequence reads: CASSQETSGNTIYF. CDR3 nucleotides: TGTGCCAGCAGCCAGGAAACATCTGGAAACACCATATATTTT. The full variable domain, completed using reference TRBV7-9 and TRBJ1-3, is DTGVSQNPRHKITKRGQNVTFRCDPISEHNRLYWYRQTLGQGPEFLTYFQNEAQLEKSRLLSDRFSAERPKGSFSTLEIQRTEQGDSAMYLCASSQETSGNTIYFGEGSWLTVV.

The chain carries TRBV5-1 and TRBJ2-7; 9 bases line up with TRBD2. CDR1 SGHRS and CDR2 YFSETQ come from the germline V gene. After removal of 0 bases from V and 0 bases from J, the junction contained 4 bases not matched to a gene. The CDR3 is 16 amino acids. The CDR3 sequence is CASSLGAAGGSYEQYF. CDR3 sequence (DNA): TGCGCCAGCAGCTTGGGGGCAGCGGGAGGCTCCTACGAGCAGTACTTC.

The genes are TRBV27 and TRBJ2-1; the match to TRBD2 covers 13 bases. V lost 4 bases, J lost 7 bases, and 4 bases stayed unmatched. Germline CDR1 MNHEY, CDR2 SMNVEV (reference sequence). This CDR3 spans 15 amino acids. Here the CDR3 reads CASSSGLAGVNEQFF. The CDR3 coding sequence is TGTGCCAGCAGTTCCGGACTAGCGGGAGTAAATGAGCAGTTCTTC.

The rearrangement joins TRBV6-5 to TRBJ1-2; D gene unclear. CDR3 length equals 13 residues. The germline CDR1 and CDR2 sequences are MNHEY and SVGAGI. The V end was cut by 4 bases, the J end by 4 bases, with 10 bases between. CDR3 residues: CASSLTQLYGYTF. DNA of the CDR3: TGTGCCAGCAGTTTAACACAGCTCTATGGCTACACCTTC.

This clone came up a few times. The rearrangement uses TRBV10-3 and TRBJ2-7, with 7 nucleotides matching TRBD2. V lost 4 bases and J lost 1; bases outside the gene matches: 10. The CDR3 consists of 16 residues. Germline V gene lookup returns CDR1 ENHRY and CDR2 SYGVKD. The chain's CDR3 is CAISGGGGRGSYEQYF. The CDR3 DNA is TGTGCCATCAGTGGGGGTGGCGGGAGAGGATCCTACGAGCAGTACTTC.

V usage is TRBV9 and J usage is TRBJ2-2; 11 nucleotides agree with TRBD2. The germline V gene has CDR1 SGDLS and CDR2 YYNGEE. The CDR3 is 19 amino acids. Germline trimming cut 2 bases from V and 3 bases from J; bases unmatched to any gene: 12. This CDR3 reads CASSVLAGGPPLYTGELFF. CDR3 DNA sequence: TGTGCCAGCAGCGTCCTAGCGGGAGGACCACCACTGTACACCGGGGAGCTGTTTTTT. The full variable domain, in which reference TRBV9 and TRBJ2-2 provide the parts outside the CDR3, is DSGVTQTPKHLITATGQRVTLRCSPRSGDLSVYWYQQSLDQGLQFLIQYYNGEERAKGNILERFSAQQFPDLHSELNLSSLELGDSALYFCASSVLAGGPPLYTGELFFGEGSRLTVL.

The chain recombines TRBV5-4 with TRBJ2-2; no clear D gene. The CDR3 extends over 15 amino acids. The V end was cut by 0 bases, the J end by 3 bases, with 9 bases between. CDR1 and CDR2 from the germline V gene are SGHNT and YYREEE (reference sequence). In DNA, the CDR3 is TGTGCCAGCAGCTTGGCGGGTCCGGACACCGGGGAGCTGTTTTTT. Translation gives CASSLAGPDTGELFF.

The rearrangement joins TRBV19 to TRBJ2-7; TRBD2 might be the D (6 bases). From germline, CDR1 is LNHDA and CDR2 SQIVND (reference sequence). The CDR3 is 17 amino acids. Trimming cost V 0 bases and J 1 base, with 16 bases left between them. The CDR3 DNA reads TGTGCCAGTAGTATAGATCCTCGGGGGACCCCTTCCTACGAGCAGTACTTC. Protein product: CASSIDPRGTPSYEQYF. Complete variable domain (other parts from reference TRBV19 and TRBJ2-7): DGGITQSPKYLFRKEGQNVTLSCEQNLNHDAMYWYRQDPGQGLRLIYYSQIVNDFQKGDIAEGYSVSREKKESFPLTVTSAQKNPTAFYLCASSIDPRGTPSYEQYFGPGTRLTVT.

This clone was seen once. The V call is TRBV25-1, the J call TRBJ2-3; 10 nucleotides align to TRBD2. This CDR3 contains 17 residues. Germline trimming cut 5 bases from V and 5 bases from J; bases unmatched to any gene: 13. The germline CDR1 and CDR2 sequences are MGHDK and SYGVNS. CDR3 region: CASSPWTSGQRGDTQYF. Here the CDR3 DNA reads TGTGCCAGCAGTCCCTGGACTAGCGGCCAAAGGGGAGATACGCAGTATTTT.

This rearrangement joins TRBV7-7 to TRBJ2-5; D is possibly TRBD1 (6 bases). The CDR3 consists of 15 residues. Trimming removed 5 bases from V and 4 bases from J, with 17 bases in between. Germline loops: CDR1 SSHAT, CDR2 FNYEAQ (reference sequence). The CDR3 region is CASSLMGTGRETQYF. CDR3 DNA sequence: TGTGCCAGCAGCCTTATGGGTACAGGGCGAGAGACCCAGTACTTC.

J is TRBJ2-7 and V is TRBV6-5, with 7 bases fitting TRBD2. Germline V gives CDR1 MNHEY, CDR2 SVGAGI. With V trimmed by 9 bases and J by 2 bases, 7 bases remained unmatched. The CDR3 contains 13 residues. CDR3 amino acids: CASGASGTYEQYF. In DNA form, the CDR3 reads TGTGCCAGTGGGGCTAGCGGAACCTACGAGCAGTACTTC.

The J gene is TRBJ2-1, the V gene TRBV5-1; TRBD2 matches at 7 bases. V dropped 0 bases and J dropped 3; count of bases not matched to a gene: 3. The CDR3 consists of 15 residues. Germline CDR1 and CDR2: SGHRS and YFSETQ. In DNA form, the CDR3 reads TGCGCCAGCAGCTTGGGGCGGGAGTACTACAATGAGCAGTTCTTC. The encoded protein is CASSLGREYYNEQFF.

The CDR3 DNA sequence: TGTGCCACCGGACTAGCGGACTACAATGAGCAGTTCTTC. Translated: CATGLADYNEQFF. V and J are TRBV6-1 and TRBJ2-1; 10 bases are shared with TRBD2. J gave up 3 bases and V 10 bases, and 3 bases lay outside the gene matches. The CDR3 has 13 residues. Germline CDR1 MNHNS, CDR2 SASEGT.

The V call is TRBV2, the J call TRBJ2-1; 7 bases match TRBD1. There are 15 residues in the CDR3. Germline lookup yields CDR1 SNHLY and CDR2 FYNNEI. V lost 11 bases to trimming and J lost 8 bases; unmatched junction nucleotides: 18. CDR3 in DNA: TGTGCCTCAACCCCGTGGGACAGCACGAGGGATGAGCAGTTCTTC. It codes for CASTPWDSTRDEQFF.

This rearrangement joins TRBV5-1 to TRBJ2-3; 7 positions match TRBD2. CDR1 SGHRS and CDR2 YFSETQ come from the germline V gene. After removal of 7 bases from V and 1 base from J, the junction contained 3 bases not matched to a gene. The CDR3 extends over 13 amino acids. The chain's CDR3 is CASATSGTDTQYF. Here the CDR3 DNA reads TGCGCCAGCGCCACTAGCGGCACAGATACGCAGTATTTT.

The chain employs TRBV7-2 and TRBJ2-3, with D hard to call. The V end was cut by 5 bases, the J end by 0 bases, with 6 bases between. The CDR3 totals 13 residues. Germline V gene data show CDR1 as SGHTA and CDR2 as FQGNSA. The chain's CDR3 is CASSISSTDTQYF. Written as DNA, the CDR3 is TGTGCCAGCAGCATAAGCAGCACAGATACGCAGTATTTT.

The gene calls are TRBV11-3 and TRBJ2-1; D gene ambiguous. There are 15 residues in the CDR3. The V gene lost 2 bases and the J gene lost 3 bases, with 11 bases spanning the gap. The germline V gene has CDR1 SGHNT and CDR2 YENEEA. The CDR3 is CASSLSYGFYNEQFF. The CDR3 nucleotides are TGTGCCAGCAGCTTATCGTACGGGTTCTACAATGAGCAGTTCTTC.

V gene TRBV28 combines with J gene TRBJ1-1; D is undetermined. The length of the CDR3 is 14 residues. In germline, CDR1 is MDHEN, CDR2 SYDVKM. Trimming removed 3 bases from V and 3 bases from J, with 11 bases in between. The CDR3 bases are TGTGCCAGCAGTTTGGCCGGGTGGGACACTGAAGCTTTCTTT. Translating it yields CASSLAGWDTEAFF.

V gene TRBV6-6 combines with J gene TRBJ2-7, with D tentatively TRBD1 (5 bases). This CDR3 is 13 amino acids long. Trimming shortened V by 4 bases and J by 0 bases, and 7 bases separated the two germline ends. Per germline, CDR1 MNHNY and CDR2 SVGAGI (reference sequence). The CDR3 DNA is TGTGCCAGCAGTTCCACAGGCTCCTACGAGCAGTACTTC. Its translation: CASSSTGSYEQYF.

The V gene is TRBV15, the J gene TRBJ2-3, with 7 bases identical to TRBD1. This CDR3 has 16 amino acids. With 5 bases clipped from V and 1 base from J, the junction kept 9 bases outside the gene matches. Germline CDR1 and CDR2: LNHNV and YYDKDF (reference sequence). CDR3 sequence (DNA): TGTGCCACCAGCGGGTCTACAGGGGCGGGCACAGATACGCAGTATTTT. Translation gives CATSGSTGAGTDTQYF.

This clone was counted between two and nine times. This sequence joins TRBV28 and TRBJ1-5; D remains unclear. Per the germline V gene, CDR1 is MDHEN and CDR2 is SYDVKM. V lost 7 bases and J lost 5, with 12 bases in between. The CDR3 is made up of 13 amino acids. CDR3 amino acids: CASTLPQDQPQHF. The CDR3 DNA sequence: TGTGCCAGCACCCTACCCCAGGATCAGCCCCAGCATTTT.

This sequence joins TRBV5-1 and TRBJ1-1; 12 bases line up with TRBD1. Germline V lookup: CDR1 SGHRS, CDR2 YFSETQ. V trimming: 4 bases; J trimming: 5 bases; junction bases outside the gene matches: 12. The CDR3 extends over 17 amino acids. The CDR3 DNA reads TGCGCCAGCAGCCAGGGGACAGGGGGCGAGAGAAGTACTGAAGCTTTCTTT. Its protein is CASSQGTGGERSTEAFF. The entire variable domain, with the rest obtained from reference TRBV5-1 and TRBJ1-1, is as follows: KAGVTQTPRYLIKTRGQQVTLSCSPISGHRSVSWYQQTPGQGLQFLFEYFSETQRNKGNFPGRFSGRQFSNSRSEMNVSTLELGDSALYLCASSQGTGGERSTEAFFGQGTRLTVV.